This TCR beta chain was identified during a study of OX40 agonist ivuxolimab in advanced cancers. Across the whole study: While on treatment, patients had intravenous ivuxolimab at 0.01 to 10 mg/kg every 2 weeks.

TCRdb's table, derived via immunoSEQ multiplex PCR, lists solely in-frame clones and lacks some. Here the sample spans about 35,000 clones, roughly 84% being singletons. The length of the CDR3 is 15 residues. V shed 1 base and J 13 bases; nucleotides not matched to a gene: 11. The germline gives CDR1 KGHSH, CDR2 LQKENI. At baseline, cycle 4 day 1, and cycle 7 day 1, blood was sampled. V and J are TRBV18 and TRBJ2-1; 9 bases agree with TRBD2. This receptor was identified in an adult with an advanced solid tumor such as melanoma, head and neck, liver or kidney cancer. The source was CD4+ or CD8+ T cells sorted from blood, collected in a trial of the OX40 agonist ivuxolimab. CDR3 region: CASSPQGALAGIQFF. The CDR3 bases are TGTGCCAGCTCACCACAGGGGGCTCTAGCGGGGATTCAGTTCTTC.